The 20 T cell receptor beta chains presented below share a single source sample, sequenced in a study of blood T cell repertoires in COVID-19. Assay: immunoSEQ multiplex PCR; the TCRdb copy retains only in-frame clones and omits some. The repertoire holds some 100,000 clones, with approximately 90% as singletons. Sequenced material: peripheral blood. The receptors were gathered from a man in his fifties or sixties with acute or convalescent COVID-19.

V gene TRBV2 combines with J gene TRBJ1-6, with a tentative D call TRBD1 (6 bases). The CDR3 sequence is 19 residues long. Deletions cut 6 bases from V and 0 bases from J, with 21 bases between. Germline-derived CDR1 and CDR2 are SNHLY and FYNNEI. The CDR3 spells CASSPTQQGFRSYNSPLHF. DNA for the CDR3: TGTGCCAGCAGCCCAACTCAACAGGGATTTCGCTCCTATAATTCACCCCTCCACTTT.

This chain joins TRBV15 and TRBJ1-4; 7 bases are shared with TRBD1. The trim removed 8 bases at V and 4 bases at J, leaving 4 bases unmatched. The CDR3 contains 13 residues. Germline loops: CDR1 LNHNV, CDR2 YYDKDF (reference sequence). The DNA for the CDR3 is TGTGCCACCCAGGACAGGAATAATGAAAAACTGTTTTTT. Its protein is CATQDRNNEKLFF.

The rearrangement joins TRBV19 to TRBJ1-5; D might be TRBD1 (5 bases). Germline assignment: CDR1 LNHDA and CDR2 SQIVND (reference sequence). The CDR3 sequence is 15 residues long. Trimming removed 5 bases at V and 2 bases at J, with 13 bases between. CDR3 protein: CASSPMGGGNQPQHF. The DNA of the CDR3 is TGTGCCAGTAGTCCAATGGGGGGTGGCAATCAGCCCCAGCATTTT. Full variable domain (missing parts from reference TRBV19 and TRBJ1-5): DGGITQSPKYLFRKEGQNVTLSCEQNLNHDAMYWYRQDPGQGLRLIYYSQIVNDFQKGDIAEGYSVSREKKESFPLTVTSAQKNPTAFYLCASSPMGGGNQPQHFGDGTRLSIL.

This sequence joins TRBV6-5 and TRBJ1-5; a possible D gene is TRBD1 (6 bases). Germline-derived CDR1 and CDR2 are MNHEY and SVGAGI. V lost 10 bases and J lost 1, with 11 bases in between. This CDR3 is 13 amino acids long. CDR3 sequence (DNA): TGTGCCACACTCGGACAGAGCAATCAGCCCCAGCATTTT. Translating it yields CATLGQSNQPQHF.

This chain's CDR3 is CASSSQRGRGQPQHF. CDR3 nucleotides: TGTGCCAGTAGCTCCCAACGGGGGCGGGGGCAGCCCCAGCATTTT. The chain links TRBV19 to TRBJ1-5, with a weak D call TRBD1 (6 bases). The CDR3 spans 15 residues. Trimming removed 6 bases from V and 7 bases from J, with 19 bases in between. CDR1 is LNHDA and CDR2 is SQIVND in the germline V gene (reference sequence).

The CDR3 DNA sequence: TGTGCCAGCAGTACATGGGACAGGGGCAATGAGCAGTTCTTC. This encodes CASSTWDRGNEQFF. V usage is TRBV28 and J usage is TRBJ2-1; 10 bases are a match to TRBD1. The V gene end was trimmed by 5 bases and the J gene end by 6 bases; junction bases not matched to a gene: 4. Per the germline V gene, CDR1 is MDHEN and CDR2 is SYDVKM. There are 14 residues in the CDR3.

J is TRBJ2-1 and V is TRBV7-6; a weak D match, TRBD2 (6 bases). With 5 bases removed from V and 6 bases from J, the gap between germline ends came to 17 bases. The CDR3 spans 15 residues. Germline V lookup: CDR1 SGHVS, CDR2 FNYEAQ. In DNA form, the CDR3 reads TGTGCCAGCAGCACCTTAGCGGACCCCTTCAATGAGCAGTTCTTC. Amino acid sequence: CASSTLADPFNEQFF.

The chain links TRBV18 to TRBJ1-3; 7 nucleotides match TRBD1. CDR1 and CDR2 (germline): KGHSH, LQKENI. V shed 6 bases, J shed 4 bases, and the junction held 9 bases outside the gene matches. The CDR3 extends over 15 amino acids. The CDR3 protein is CASSPKTGTGNTIYF. CDR3 in DNA: TGTGCCAGCTCCCCTAAGACAGGGACAGGAAACACCATATATTTT.

This rearrangement joins TRBV18 to TRBJ1-1; 8 positions agree with TRBD1. This CDR3 is built from 13 residues. Germline loops: CDR1 KGHSH, CDR2 LQKENI. V lost 3 bases to trimming and J lost 9 bases; unmatched junction nucleotides: 6. The CDR3 here is CASSPSDRDQAFF. In nucleotides, the CDR3 is TGTGCCAGCTCACCTTCGGACAGGGACCAAGCTTTCTTT. Looking up the rest from reference TRBV18 and TRBJ1-1 gives the full variable domain: NAGVMQNPRHLVRRRGQEARLRCSPMKGHSHVYWYRQLPEEGLKFMVYLQKENIIDESGMPKERFSAEFPKEGPSILRIQQVVRGDSAAYFCASSPSDRDQAFFGQGTRLTVV.

The chain carries TRBV2 and TRBJ2-5; tentative D call: TRBD1 (5 bases). Trimming shortened V by 8 bases and J by 4 bases, and 11 bases separated the two germline ends. The CDR3 loop spans 12 amino acids. The germline V gene has CDR1 SNHLY and CDR2 FYNNEI. DNA for the CDR3: TGTGCCAGCGGGGCAGGATTAGAGACCCAGTACTTC. Its protein product is CASGAGLETQYF.

In its sample, this clone was seen a few times. The chain links TRBV3-1 (or the pseudogene TRBV3-2) to TRBJ2-7, with D unclear. Germline loops: CDR1 LGHDT, CDR2 YNNKEL (reference sequence). This CDR3 spans 13 amino acids. Trimming took off 5 bases at V and 3 bases at J, with 11 bases between the two ends. The CDR3 spells CASSSRRGYEQYF. The CDR3 DNA is TGTGCCAGCAGCAGCCGTCGAGGCTACGAGCAGTACTTC.

The chain has TRBV30 and TRBJ2-4; D is possibly TRBD1 (6 bases). The CDR3 extends over 13 amino acids. V lost 8 bases, J lost 5 bases, and 16 bases lay in between. CDR1 and CDR2 (germline): GTSNPN, SVGIG (reference sequence). Here the CDR3 DNA reads TGTGCCGGTGGGGGCAGGGGACAAAACATTCAGTACTTC. Encoded protein: CAGGGRGQNIQYF.

The table lists this clone with a count of one. J is TRBJ2-1 and V is TRBV27; D may be TRBD2 (6 bases). This CDR3 comprises 12 residues. Per germline, CDR1 MNHEY and CDR2 SMNVEV (reference sequence). Trimming stripped 5 bases from V and 11 bases from J, with 13 bases between. In DNA form, the CDR3 reads TGTGCCAGCAGTACGGGACTCAGGAAGCAGTTCTTC. It yields the protein CASSTGLRKQFF.

This clone came up a few times. The chain recombines TRBV29-1 with TRBJ1-1; the D gene is possibly TRBD1 (5 bases). From germline, CDR1 is SQVTM and CDR2 ANQGSEA. Trimming removed 5 bases at V and 6 bases at J, with 16 bases between. The CDR3 totals 13 residues. The CDR3 region has the DNA TGCAGCGTTACGGAGATTTGGGGCGCTGAAGCTTTCTTT. It codes for CSVTEIWGAEAFF.

A few counts support this clone. The rearrangement links TRBV28 to TRBJ1-5, with no clear D. CDR1 is MDHEN, CDR2 SYDVKM, per germline. Trimming removed 6 bases from V and 0 bases from J, with 18 bases in between. This CDR3 is 17 amino acids long. The CDR3 region has the DNA TGTGCCAGCAGGATTGGACTCATGTACGTTAGCAATCAGCCCCAGCATTTT. Amino acids: CASRIGLMYVSNQPQHF.

The chain joins TRBV5-4 to TRBJ2-7; TRBD2 agrees at 8 bases. This CDR3 is built from 17 residues. J was trimmed by 2 bases and V by 0 bases; bases with no gene match: 10. CDR1 SGHNT and CDR2 YYREEE come from the germline V gene (reference sequence). CDR3 sequence: CASSLALGSGVPYEQYF. CDR3 DNA: TGTGCCAGCAGCTTGGCCTTAGGTAGCGGGGTACCCTACGAGCAGTACTTC. The variable domain in full, completed from reference TRBV5-4 and TRBJ2-7, reads ETGVTQSPTHLIKTRGQQVTLRCSSQSGHNTVSWYQQALGQGPQFIFQYYREEENGRGNFPPRFSGLQFPNYSSELNVNALELDDSALYLCASSLALGSGVPYEQYFGPGTRLTVT.

This sequence joins TRBV7-9 and TRBJ2-3; D possibly corresponds to TRBD1 (6 bases). V lost 4 bases to trimming and J lost 0 bases, with 14 bases between them. The CDR3 spans 16 residues. CDR1 and CDR2 from the germline V gene are SEHNR and FQNEAQ (reference sequence). CDR3 bases: TGTGCCAGCAGCTCCCTATTGACAGGAAGCACAGATACGCAGTATTTT. This translates into CASSSLLTGSTDTQYF.

The chain carries TRBV7-9 and TRBJ2-5; 9 positions agree with TRBD2. In germline, CDR1 is SEHNR, CDR2 FQNEAQ (reference sequence). This CDR3 has 16 amino acids. Trimming took 0 bases from V and 4 from J; bases not matched to a gene: 6. The CDR3 spells CASSLAVAGDGETQYF. Written as DNA, the CDR3 is TGTGCCAGCAGCTTAGCGGTAGCGGGAGACGGAGAGACCCAGTACTTC.

The chain couples TRBV30 to TRBJ1-1, with a tentative D call TRBD1 (6 bases). The germline V and J ends were trimmed by 4 bases and 8 bases, with 20 bases remaining between them. This CDR3 has 14 residues. Per germline, CDR1 GTSNPN and CDR2 SVGIG (reference sequence). The CDR3 is CAWTGGGGRLEAFF. For the CDR3, the DNA is TGTGCCTGGACCGGGGGAGGGGGAAGGTTAGAAGCTTTCTTT.

CDR3 DNA sequence: TGCGCCAGCAGTGAGTCGAGGCTAGCGGGAGTAGAGACCCAGTACTTC. Translating it yields CASSESRLAGVETQYF. This chain links TRBV10-1 with TRBJ2-5, with 10 bases fitting TRBD2. The CDR3 spans 16 residues. Trimming cost V 0 bases and J 4 bases; bases outside gene matches: 5. The germline CDR1 and CDR2 sequences are WNHNN and SYGVQD (reference sequence).